This T cell receptor (beta chain) was profiled in a study of T cells in narcolepsy. Study conclusions and caveats: HCRT-specific and TRIB2-specific autoreactive clonotypes appeared among same-patient CSF and blood CD4+ clonotypes. Autoreactive clonotypes reportedly recurred in blood of same and different patients, not controls.

The repertoire was sequenced with immunoSEQ multiplex PCR; TCRdb's copy has only in-frame clones and lacks some. Of fewer than 25,000 clones listed, approximately 80% are singletons. As for this clone: The antigen remains undetermined.

The CDR3 loop spans 13 amino acids. This TCR was sampled from a human donor in good health. The chain recombines TRBV23-1 with TRBJ2-5, with a possible D match to TRBD1 (6 bases). TRBJ2-7 matches the DNA end more closely, so the J call is doubtful. TRBV23-1 is an ORF, and what it does is uncertain. The material sequenced was memory (CD45RA-) CD4+ T cells from blood. The CDR3 loop is CASSLPDSYEQYF. The CDR3 nucleotides read TGCGCCAGCAGCCTCCCGGACAGTTACGAGCAGTACTTC.